This T cell receptor (beta chain) was documented in a study of blood T cell repertoires in COVID-19. The CDR3 has 14 residues. V lost 1 base to trimming and J lost 1 base, with 7 bases between them. CDR1 is KGHSY and CDR2 is FQNENV in the germline V gene. Clones were sequenced by immunoSEQ multiplex PCR, and TCRdb holds only the in-frame ones, with some missing. This table has under 250,000 clones, 90% appearing once. Specimen: peripheral blood. The gene calls are TRBV16 and TRBJ1-2, with no clear D. This TCR came from a man aged 25 to 40 with COVID-19, enrolled during active disease. In nucleotides, the CDR3 is TGTGCCAGCAGCCAATATGAGGATAACTATGGCTACACCTTC. The encoded protein is CASSQYEDNYGYTF.